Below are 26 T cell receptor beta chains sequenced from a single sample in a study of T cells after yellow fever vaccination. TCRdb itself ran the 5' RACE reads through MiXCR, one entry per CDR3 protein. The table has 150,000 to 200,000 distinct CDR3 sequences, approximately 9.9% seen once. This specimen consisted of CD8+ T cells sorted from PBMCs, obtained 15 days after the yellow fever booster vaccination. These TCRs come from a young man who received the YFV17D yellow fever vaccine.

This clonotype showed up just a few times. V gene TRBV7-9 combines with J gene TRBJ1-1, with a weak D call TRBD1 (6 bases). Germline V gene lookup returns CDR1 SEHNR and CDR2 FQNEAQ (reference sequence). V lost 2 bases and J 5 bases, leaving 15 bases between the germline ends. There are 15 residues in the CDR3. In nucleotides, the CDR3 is TGTGCCAGCAGCTTATCACAGGGATCTTGGACTGAAGCTTTCTTT. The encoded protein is CASSLSQGSWTEAFF.

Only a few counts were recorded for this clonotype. The CDR3 DNA reads as TGTGCCAGCAGTCCGGGTCCTTCCTACAATGAGCAGTTCTTC. This translates into CASSPGPSYNEQFF. This sequence joins TRBV12-3 or TRBV12-4 and TRBJ2-1; D call uncertain. V was cut by 5 bases and J by 1 base, with 9 bases left in between. The CDR3 has 14 amino acids.

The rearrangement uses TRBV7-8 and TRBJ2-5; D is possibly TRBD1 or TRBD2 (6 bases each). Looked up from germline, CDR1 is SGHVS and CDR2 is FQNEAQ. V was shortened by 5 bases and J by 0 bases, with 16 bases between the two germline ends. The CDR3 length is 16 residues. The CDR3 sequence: CASSPLIGGYQETQYF. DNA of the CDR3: TGTGCCAGCAGCCCCCTGATCGGGGGCTACCAAGAGACCCAGTACTTC.

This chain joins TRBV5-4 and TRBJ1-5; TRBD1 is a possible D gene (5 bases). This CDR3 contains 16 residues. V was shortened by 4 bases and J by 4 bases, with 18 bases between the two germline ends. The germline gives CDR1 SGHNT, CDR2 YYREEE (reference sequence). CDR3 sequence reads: CASSLYGAGHNQPQHF. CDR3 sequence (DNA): TGTGCCAGCAGCCTTTACGGGGCAGGTCATAATCAGCCCCAGCATTTT.

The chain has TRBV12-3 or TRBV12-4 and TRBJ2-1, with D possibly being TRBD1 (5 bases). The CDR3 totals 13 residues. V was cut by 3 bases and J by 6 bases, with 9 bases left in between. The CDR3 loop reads CASSFSGFNEQFF. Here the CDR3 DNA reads TGTGCCAGCAGTTTTTCAGGGTTCAATGAGCAGTTCTTC.

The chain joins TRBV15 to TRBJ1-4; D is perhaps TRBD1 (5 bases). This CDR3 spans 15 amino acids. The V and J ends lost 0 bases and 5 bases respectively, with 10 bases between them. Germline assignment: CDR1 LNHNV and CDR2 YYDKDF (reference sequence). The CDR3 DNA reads TGTGCCACCAGCAGAGATCGACAGACGAATGAAAAACTGTTTTTT. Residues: CATSRDRQTNEKLFF.

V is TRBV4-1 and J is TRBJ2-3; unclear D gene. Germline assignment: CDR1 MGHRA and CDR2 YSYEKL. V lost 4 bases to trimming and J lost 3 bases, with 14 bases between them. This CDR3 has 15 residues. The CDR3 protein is CASSRAPSSTDTQYF. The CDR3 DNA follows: TGCGCCAGCAGCCGAGCCCCCTCATCGACAGATACGCAGTATTTT.

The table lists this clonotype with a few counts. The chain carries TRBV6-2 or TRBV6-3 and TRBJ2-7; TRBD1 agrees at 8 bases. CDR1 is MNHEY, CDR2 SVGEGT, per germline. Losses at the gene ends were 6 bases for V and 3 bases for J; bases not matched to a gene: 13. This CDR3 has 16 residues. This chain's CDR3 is CASSINPGGTYYEQYF. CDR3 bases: TGTGCCAGCAGCATCAATCCAGGGGGCACGTACTACGAGCAGTACTTC.

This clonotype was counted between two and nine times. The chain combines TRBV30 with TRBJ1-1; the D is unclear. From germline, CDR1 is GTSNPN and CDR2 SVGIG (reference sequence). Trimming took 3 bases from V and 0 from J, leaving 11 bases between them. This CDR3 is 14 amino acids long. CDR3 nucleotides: TGTGCCTGGAGCTGGGGTTACATGAACACTGAAGCTTTCTTT. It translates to CAWSWGYMNTEAFF.

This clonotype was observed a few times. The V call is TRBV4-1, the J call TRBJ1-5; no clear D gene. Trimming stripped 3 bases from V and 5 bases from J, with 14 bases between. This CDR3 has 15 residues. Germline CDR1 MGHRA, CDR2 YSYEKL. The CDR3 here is CASSQGPQPDQPQHF. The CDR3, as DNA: TGCGCCAGCAGCCAGGGCCCCCAGCCAGATCAGCCCCAGCATTTT.

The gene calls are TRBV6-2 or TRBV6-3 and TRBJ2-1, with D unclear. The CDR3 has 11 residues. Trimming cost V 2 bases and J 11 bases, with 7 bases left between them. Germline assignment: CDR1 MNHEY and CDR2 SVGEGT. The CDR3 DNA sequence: TGTGCCAGCAGTTACAACAGACAGCAGTTCTTC. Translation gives CASSYNRQQFF.

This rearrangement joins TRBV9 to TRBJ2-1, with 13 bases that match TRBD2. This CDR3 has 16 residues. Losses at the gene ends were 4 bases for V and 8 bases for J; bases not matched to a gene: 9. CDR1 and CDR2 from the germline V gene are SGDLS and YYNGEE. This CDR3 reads CASSFGLAGAPYEQFF. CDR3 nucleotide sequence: TGTGCCAGCAGCTTCGGACTAGCGGGGGCCCCATATGAGCAGTTCTTC.

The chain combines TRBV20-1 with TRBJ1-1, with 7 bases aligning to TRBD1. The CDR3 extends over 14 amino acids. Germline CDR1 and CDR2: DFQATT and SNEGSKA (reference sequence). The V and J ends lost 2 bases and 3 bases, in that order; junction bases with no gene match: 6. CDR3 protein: CSARQTGLYTEAFF. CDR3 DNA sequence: TGCAGTGCTAGACAGACAGGGCTGTACACTGAAGCTTTCTTT.

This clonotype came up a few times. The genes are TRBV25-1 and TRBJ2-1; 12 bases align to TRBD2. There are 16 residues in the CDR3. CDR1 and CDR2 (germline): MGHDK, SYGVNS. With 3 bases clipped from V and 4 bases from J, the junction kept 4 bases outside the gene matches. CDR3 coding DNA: TGTGCCAGCAGTGATACTAGCGGGGGGATATACAATGAGCAGTTCTTC. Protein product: CASSDTSGGIYNEQFF.

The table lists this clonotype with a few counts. The CDR3 nucleotides are TGTGCCAGCAGGGACAGGGTGGGCAATTCACCCCTCCACTTT. Translated: CASRDRVGNSPLHF. The chain couples TRBV6-5 to TRBJ1-6; the match to TRBD1 covers 8 bases. Germline CDR1 is MNHEY and CDR2 is SVGAGI. The CDR3 is 14 amino acids. The V and J ends lost 6 bases and 7 bases, in that order; junction bases with no gene match: 5.

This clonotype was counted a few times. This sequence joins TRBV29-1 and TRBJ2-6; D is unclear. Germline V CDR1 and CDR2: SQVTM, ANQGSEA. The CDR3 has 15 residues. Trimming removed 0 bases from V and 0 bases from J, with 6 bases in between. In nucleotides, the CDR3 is TGCAGCGTTGAAGACAAAGTCTCTGGGGCCAACGTCCTGACTTTC. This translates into CSVEDKVSGANVLTF. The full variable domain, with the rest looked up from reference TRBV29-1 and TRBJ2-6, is SAVISQKPSRDICQRGTSLTIQCQVDSQVTMMFWYRQQPGQSLTLIATANQGSEATYESGFVIDKFPISRPNLTFSTLTVSNMSPEDSSIYLCSVEDKVSGANVLTFGAGSRLTVL.

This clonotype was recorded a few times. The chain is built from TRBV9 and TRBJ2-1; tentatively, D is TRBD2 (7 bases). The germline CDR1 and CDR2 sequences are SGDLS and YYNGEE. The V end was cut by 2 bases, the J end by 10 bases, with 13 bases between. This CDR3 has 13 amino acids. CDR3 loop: CASSVGGADEQFF. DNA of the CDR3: TGTGCCAGCAGCGTTGGGGGGGCGGACGAGCAGTTCTTC.

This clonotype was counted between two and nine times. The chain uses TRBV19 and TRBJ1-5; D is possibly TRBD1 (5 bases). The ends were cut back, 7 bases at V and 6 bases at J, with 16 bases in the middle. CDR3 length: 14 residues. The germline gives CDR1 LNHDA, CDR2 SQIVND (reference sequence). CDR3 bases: TGTGCCAGTACCAACGGTGGGGGAGGTCAGCCCCAGCATTTT. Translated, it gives CASTNGGGGQPQHF.

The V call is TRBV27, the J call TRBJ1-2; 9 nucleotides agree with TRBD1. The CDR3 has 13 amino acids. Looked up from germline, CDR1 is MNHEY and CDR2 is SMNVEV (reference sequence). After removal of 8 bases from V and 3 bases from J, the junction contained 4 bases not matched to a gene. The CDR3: CASGDRGDYGYTF. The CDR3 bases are TGTGCCAGCGGAGACAGGGGGGACTATGGCTACACCTTC.

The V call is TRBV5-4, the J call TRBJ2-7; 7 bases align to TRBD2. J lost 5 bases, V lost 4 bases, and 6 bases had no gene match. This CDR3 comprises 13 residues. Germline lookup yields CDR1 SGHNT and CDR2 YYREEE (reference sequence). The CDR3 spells CASSPRDYHEQYF. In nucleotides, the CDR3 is TGTGCCAGCAGCCCCCGGGACTACCACGAGCAGTACTTC.

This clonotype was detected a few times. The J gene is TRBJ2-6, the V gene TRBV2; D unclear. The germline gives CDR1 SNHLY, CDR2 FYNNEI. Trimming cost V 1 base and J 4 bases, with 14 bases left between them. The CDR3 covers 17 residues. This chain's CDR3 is CASSEGTPVGGANVLTF. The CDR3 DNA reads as TGTGCCAGCAGTGAAGGTACCCCAGTAGGGGGGGCCAACGTCCTGACTTTC.

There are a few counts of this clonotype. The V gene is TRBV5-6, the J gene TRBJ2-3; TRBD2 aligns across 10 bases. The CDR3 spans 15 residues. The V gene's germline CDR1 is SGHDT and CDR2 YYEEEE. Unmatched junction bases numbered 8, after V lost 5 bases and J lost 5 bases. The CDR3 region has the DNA TGTGCCAGCAGTTTCGGGACTAGCGTTAAAGATACGCAGTATTTT. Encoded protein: CASSFGTSVKDTQYF. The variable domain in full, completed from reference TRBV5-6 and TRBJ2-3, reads DAGVTQSPTHLIKTRGQQVTLRCSPKSGHDTVSWYQQALGQGPQFIFQYYEEEERQRGNFPDRFSGHQFPNYSSELNVNALLLGDSALYLCASSFGTSVKDTQYFGPGTRLTVL.

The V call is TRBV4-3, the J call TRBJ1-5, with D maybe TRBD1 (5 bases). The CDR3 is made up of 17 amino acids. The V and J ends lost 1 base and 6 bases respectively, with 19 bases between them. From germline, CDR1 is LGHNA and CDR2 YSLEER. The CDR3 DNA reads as TGCGCCAGCAGCCAAGCAGTTGGTTCCTCAGGGTTTCAGCCCCAGCATTTT. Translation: CASSQAVGSSGFQPQHF.

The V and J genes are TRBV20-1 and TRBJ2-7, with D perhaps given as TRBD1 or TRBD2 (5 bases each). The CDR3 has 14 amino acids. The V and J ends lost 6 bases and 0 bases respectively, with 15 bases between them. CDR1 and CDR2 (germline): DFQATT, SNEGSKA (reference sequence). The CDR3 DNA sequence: TGCAGTGCAGGGACGGCTGAAAGCTCCTACGAGCAGTACGTC. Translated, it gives CSAGTAESSYEQYV.

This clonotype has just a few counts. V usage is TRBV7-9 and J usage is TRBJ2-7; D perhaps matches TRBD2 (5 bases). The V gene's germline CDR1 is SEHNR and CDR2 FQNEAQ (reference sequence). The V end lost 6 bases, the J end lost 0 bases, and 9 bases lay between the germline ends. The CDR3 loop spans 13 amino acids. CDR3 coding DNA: TGTGCCAGCAGTCGGGATAACTCCTACGAGCAGTACGTC. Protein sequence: CASSRDNSYEQYV.

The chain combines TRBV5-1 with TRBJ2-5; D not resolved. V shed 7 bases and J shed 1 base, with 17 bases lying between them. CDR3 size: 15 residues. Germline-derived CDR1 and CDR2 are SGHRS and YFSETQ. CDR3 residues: CASRLTESGQETQYF. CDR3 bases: TGCGCCAGCCGCCTCACCGAGTCTGGCCAAGAGACCCAGTACTTC.